The sample holds one count of the clone carrying this T cell receptor beta chain. V lost 7 bases and J lost 8, with 12 bases in between. The germline CDR1 and CDR2 sequences are MNHEY and SMNVEV (reference sequence). CDR3 size: 13 residues. This specimen comes from a study of blood T cell repertoires in COVID-19. At the level of the study: Sources were T cells, B-cell-depleted T cells, or PBMCs; the material itself was cDNA or gDNA.

Repertoires were generated with immunoSEQ multiplex PCR, while TCRdb's copy carries only in-frame clones and drops some. This table holds around 250,000 clones, around 86% found once. Sequenced sample: peripheral blood. The chain uses TRBV27 and TRBJ1-6; possible D gene TRBD1, 6 bases. This sequence originates from a woman aged 30 to 39 with active or convalescent COVID-19. The CDR3, as DNA: TGTGCCAGCAAAGGGGGAGGGCATTCACCCCTCCACTTT. Its translation: CASKGGGHSPLHF.